The present entry profiles one TCR beta chain with its context. Germline V CDR1 and CDR2: LGHNT, FRNRAP. The CDR3 totals 16 residues. Trimming removed 0 bases from V and 0 bases from J, with 12 bases in between. The record originates from a study of OX40 agonist ivuxolimab in advanced cancers. Generated by immunoSEQ multiplex PCR, the TCRdb table keeps only in-frame clones and is missing some. The sample consists of some 74,000 clones, around 93% of them appearing once. The chain joins TRBV12-5 to TRBJ2-7; D perhaps matches TRBD1 (6 bases). Sequencing was performed on CD4+ or CD8+ T cells sorted from blood, taken in a trial of the OX40 agonist ivuxolimab. This clonotype was obtained from an adult with an advanced solid tumor such as melanoma, head and neck, liver or kidney cancer. In DNA form, the CDR3 reads TGTGCTAGTGGTTTGGTCGACAGGTCCAGCTCCTACGAGCAGTACTTC. Its translation is CASGLVDRSSSYEQYF. The full variable domain, rest sourced from reference TRBV12-5 and TRBJ2-7, is DARVTQTPRHKVTEMGQEVTMRCQPILGHNTVFWYRQTMMQGLELLAYFRNRAPLDDSGMPKDRFSAEMPDATLATLKIQPSEPRDSAVYFCASGLVDRSSSYEQYFGPGTRLTVT.